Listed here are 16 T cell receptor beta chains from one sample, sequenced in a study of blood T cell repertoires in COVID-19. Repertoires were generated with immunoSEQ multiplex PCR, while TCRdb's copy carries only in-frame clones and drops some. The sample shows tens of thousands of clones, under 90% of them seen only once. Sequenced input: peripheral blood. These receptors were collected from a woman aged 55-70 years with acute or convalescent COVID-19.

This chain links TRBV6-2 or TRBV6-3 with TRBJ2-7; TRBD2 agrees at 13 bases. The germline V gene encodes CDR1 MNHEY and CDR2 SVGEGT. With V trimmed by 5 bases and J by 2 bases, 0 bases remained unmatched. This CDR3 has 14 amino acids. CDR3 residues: CASSGLAGAYEQYF. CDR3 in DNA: TGTGCCAGCAGTGGACTAGCGGGGGCCTACGAGCAGTACTTC.

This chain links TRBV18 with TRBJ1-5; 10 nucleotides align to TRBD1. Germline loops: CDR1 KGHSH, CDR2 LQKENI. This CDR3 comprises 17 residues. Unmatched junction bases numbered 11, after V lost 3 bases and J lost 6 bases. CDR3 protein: CASSPWGTGAVSQPQHF. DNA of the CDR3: TGTGCCAGCTCACCTTGGGGGACAGGGGCGGTTTCTCAGCCCCAGCATTTT.

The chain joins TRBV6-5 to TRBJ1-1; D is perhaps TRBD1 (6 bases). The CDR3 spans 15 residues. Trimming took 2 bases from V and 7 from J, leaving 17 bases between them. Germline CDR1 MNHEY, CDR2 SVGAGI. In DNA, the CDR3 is TGTGCCAGCAGTTACGGTTCCAGGGGAAGTTTTGAAGCTTTCTTT. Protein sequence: CASSYGSRGSFEAFF.

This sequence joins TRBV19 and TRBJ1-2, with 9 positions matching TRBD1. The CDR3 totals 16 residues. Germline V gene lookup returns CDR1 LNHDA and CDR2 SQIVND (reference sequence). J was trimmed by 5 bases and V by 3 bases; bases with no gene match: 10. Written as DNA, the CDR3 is TGTGCCAGTAGTATCCCCACAGGGGGCTTATGGTATGGCTACACCTTC. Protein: CASSIPTGGLWYGYTF.

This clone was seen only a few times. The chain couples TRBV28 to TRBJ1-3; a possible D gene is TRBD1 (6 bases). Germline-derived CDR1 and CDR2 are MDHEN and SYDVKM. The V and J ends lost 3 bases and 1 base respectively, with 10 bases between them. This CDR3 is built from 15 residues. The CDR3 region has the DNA TGTGCCAGCAGTTTCGGGGGGCATTCTGGAAACACCATATATTTT. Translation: CASSFGGHSGNTIYF.

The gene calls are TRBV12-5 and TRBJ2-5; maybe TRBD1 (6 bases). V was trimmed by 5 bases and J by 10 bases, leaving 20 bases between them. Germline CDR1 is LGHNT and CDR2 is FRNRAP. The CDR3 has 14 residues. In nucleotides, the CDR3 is TGTGCTAGTGGTCCCCCGGACAGCCGTTTGATCCAGTACTTC. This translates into CASGPPDSRLIQYF.

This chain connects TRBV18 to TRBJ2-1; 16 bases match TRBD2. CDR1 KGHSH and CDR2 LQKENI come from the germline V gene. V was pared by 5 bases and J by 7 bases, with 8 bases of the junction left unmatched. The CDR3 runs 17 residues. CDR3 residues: CASSTEGLAGGRNEQFF. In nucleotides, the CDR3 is TGTGCCAGCTCAACGGAGGGACTAGCGGGAGGGCGGAATGAGCAGTTCTTC.

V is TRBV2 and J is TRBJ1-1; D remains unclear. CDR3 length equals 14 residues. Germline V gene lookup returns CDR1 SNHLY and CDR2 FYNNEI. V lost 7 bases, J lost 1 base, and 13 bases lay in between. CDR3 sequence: CASITETANTEAFF. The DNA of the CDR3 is TGTGCCAGCATTACGGAAACAGCGAACACTGAAGCTTTCTTT.

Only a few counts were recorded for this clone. This chain's CDR3 is CASGGDRGYEQYF. CDR3 coding DNA: TGCGCCAGCGGAGGGGACAGGGGTTACGAGCAGTACTTC. The chain has TRBV4-1 and TRBJ2-7; TRBD1 matches at 10 bases. The CDR3 spans 13 residues. Unmatched junction bases numbered 5, after V lost 8 bases and J lost 4 bases. CDR1 and CDR2 from the germline V gene are MGHRA and YSYEKL.

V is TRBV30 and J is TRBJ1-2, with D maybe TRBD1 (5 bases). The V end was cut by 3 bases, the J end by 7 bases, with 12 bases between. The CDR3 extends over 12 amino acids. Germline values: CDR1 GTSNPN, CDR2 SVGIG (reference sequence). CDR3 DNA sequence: TGTGCCTGGAGCGGGGGAGGGCCTGGCTACACCTTC. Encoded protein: CAWSGGGPGYTF.

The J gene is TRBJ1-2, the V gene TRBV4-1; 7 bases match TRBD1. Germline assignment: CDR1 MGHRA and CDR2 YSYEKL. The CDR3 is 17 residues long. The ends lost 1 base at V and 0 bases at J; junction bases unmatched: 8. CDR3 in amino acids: CASSQGDSPVSNYGYTF. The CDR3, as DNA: TGCGCCAGCAGCCAAGGGGACAGTCCCGTGTCTAACTATGGCTACACCTTC.

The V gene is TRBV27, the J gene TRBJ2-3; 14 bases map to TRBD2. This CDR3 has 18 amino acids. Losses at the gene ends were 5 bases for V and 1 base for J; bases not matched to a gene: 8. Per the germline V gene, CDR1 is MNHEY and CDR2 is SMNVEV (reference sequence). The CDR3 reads CASSEGLAGVIRTDTQYF. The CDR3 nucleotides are TGTGCCAGCAGTGAGGGACTAGCGGGAGTCATTCGCACAGATACGCAGTATTTT.

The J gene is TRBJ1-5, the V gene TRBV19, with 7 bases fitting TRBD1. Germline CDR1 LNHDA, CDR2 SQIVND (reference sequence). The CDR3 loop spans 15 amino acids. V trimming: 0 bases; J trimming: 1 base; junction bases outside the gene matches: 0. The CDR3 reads CASSIETGSNQPQHF. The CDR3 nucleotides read TGTGCCAGTAGTATAGAGACAGGGAGCAATCAGCCCCAGCATTTT.

CDR3 loop: CASRDGGESSYNSPLHF. CDR3 nucleotides: TGTGCCAGCAGGGACGGCGGGGAGAGCTCCTATAATTCACCCCTCCACTTT. This chain links TRBV3-1 (or the pseudogene TRBV3-2) with TRBJ1-6; D uncertain. This CDR3 is 17 amino acids long. Trimming took off 6 bases at V and 0 bases at J, with 15 bases between the two ends. Germline V gives CDR1 LGHDT, CDR2 YNNKEL (reference sequence).

CDR3 sequence: CASSPPTSGRYEQYF. The DNA of the CDR3 is TGTGCCAGCTCACCACCGACTAGCGGGCGCTACGAGCAGTACTTC. The J gene is TRBJ2-7, the V gene TRBV18; TRBD2 aligns across 10 bases. The CDR3 has 15 residues. Germline V CDR1 and CDR2: KGHSH, LQKENI. With V trimmed by 0 bases and J by 3 bases, 2 bases remained unmatched.

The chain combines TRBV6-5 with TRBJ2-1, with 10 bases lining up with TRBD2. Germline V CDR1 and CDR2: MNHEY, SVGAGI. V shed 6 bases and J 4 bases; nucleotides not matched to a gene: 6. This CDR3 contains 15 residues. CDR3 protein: CASSLTSGAYNEQFF. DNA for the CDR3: TGTGCCAGCAGCCTCACTAGCGGGGCTTACAATGAGCAGTTCTTC.